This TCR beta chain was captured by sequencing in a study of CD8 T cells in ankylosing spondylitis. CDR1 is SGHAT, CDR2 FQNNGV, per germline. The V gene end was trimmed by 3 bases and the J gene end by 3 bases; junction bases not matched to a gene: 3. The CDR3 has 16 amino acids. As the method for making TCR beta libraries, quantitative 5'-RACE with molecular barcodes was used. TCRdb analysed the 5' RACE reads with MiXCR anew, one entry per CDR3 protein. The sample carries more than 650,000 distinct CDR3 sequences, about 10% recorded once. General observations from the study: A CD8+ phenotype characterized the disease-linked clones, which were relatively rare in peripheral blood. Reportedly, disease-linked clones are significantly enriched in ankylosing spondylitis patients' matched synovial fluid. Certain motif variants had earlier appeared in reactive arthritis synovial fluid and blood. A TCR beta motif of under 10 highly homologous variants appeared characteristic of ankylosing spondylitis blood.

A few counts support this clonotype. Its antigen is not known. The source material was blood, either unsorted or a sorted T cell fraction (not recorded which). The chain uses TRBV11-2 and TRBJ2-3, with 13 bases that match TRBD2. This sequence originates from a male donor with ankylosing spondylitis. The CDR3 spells CASSFGTSGITDTQYF. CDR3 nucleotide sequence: TGTGCCAGCAGCTTCGGGACTAGCGGGATAACAGATACGCAGTATTTT.